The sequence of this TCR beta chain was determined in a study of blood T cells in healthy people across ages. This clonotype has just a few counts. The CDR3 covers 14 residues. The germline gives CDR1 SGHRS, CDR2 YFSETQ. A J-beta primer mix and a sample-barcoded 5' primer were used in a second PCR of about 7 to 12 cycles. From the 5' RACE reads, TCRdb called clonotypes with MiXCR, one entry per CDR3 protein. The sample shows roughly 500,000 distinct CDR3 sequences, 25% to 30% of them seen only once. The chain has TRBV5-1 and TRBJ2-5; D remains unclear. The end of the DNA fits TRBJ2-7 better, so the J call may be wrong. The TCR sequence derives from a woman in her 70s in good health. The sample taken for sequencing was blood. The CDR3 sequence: CASSLALGSYEQYF. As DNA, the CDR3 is TGCGCCAGCAGCTTGGCCTTGGGTTCCTACGAGCAGTACTTC.